This T cell receptor (beta chain) was documented in a study of early T cells in non-severe SARS-CoV-2 infection. Study information: Sequenced material consisted of bulk RNA (from unsorted whole blood), and chains were unpaired.

Individual cDNA molecules received unique molecular identifiers. TCRdb fed the 5' RACE reads into MiXCR, producing one record per CDR3 protein. The sample yields about 84,000 distinct CDR3 sequences, around 10% seen once. Points on this clonotype: Its antigen is undetermined.

Germline V gene lookup returns CDR1 SGHRS and CDR2 YFSETQ. The CDR3 consists of 12 residues. Trimming cost V 5 bases and J 5 bases, with 8 bases left between them. Broader study findings: A preference for anti-spike CD8 responses marked VDJdb matching, which missed private and CD4 specificities.

The sequence derives from an adult who was a healthcare worker with PCR-confirmed SARS-CoV-2 infection or an uninfected control (not recorded which). Sequencing was carried out using whole blood. V usage is TRBV5-1 and J usage is TRBJ2-1, with TRBD1 as a possible D gene (5 bases). The DNA of the CDR3 is TGCGCCAGCAGGACAGTAAACAATGAGCAGTTCTTC. Its translation: CASRTVNNEQFF.